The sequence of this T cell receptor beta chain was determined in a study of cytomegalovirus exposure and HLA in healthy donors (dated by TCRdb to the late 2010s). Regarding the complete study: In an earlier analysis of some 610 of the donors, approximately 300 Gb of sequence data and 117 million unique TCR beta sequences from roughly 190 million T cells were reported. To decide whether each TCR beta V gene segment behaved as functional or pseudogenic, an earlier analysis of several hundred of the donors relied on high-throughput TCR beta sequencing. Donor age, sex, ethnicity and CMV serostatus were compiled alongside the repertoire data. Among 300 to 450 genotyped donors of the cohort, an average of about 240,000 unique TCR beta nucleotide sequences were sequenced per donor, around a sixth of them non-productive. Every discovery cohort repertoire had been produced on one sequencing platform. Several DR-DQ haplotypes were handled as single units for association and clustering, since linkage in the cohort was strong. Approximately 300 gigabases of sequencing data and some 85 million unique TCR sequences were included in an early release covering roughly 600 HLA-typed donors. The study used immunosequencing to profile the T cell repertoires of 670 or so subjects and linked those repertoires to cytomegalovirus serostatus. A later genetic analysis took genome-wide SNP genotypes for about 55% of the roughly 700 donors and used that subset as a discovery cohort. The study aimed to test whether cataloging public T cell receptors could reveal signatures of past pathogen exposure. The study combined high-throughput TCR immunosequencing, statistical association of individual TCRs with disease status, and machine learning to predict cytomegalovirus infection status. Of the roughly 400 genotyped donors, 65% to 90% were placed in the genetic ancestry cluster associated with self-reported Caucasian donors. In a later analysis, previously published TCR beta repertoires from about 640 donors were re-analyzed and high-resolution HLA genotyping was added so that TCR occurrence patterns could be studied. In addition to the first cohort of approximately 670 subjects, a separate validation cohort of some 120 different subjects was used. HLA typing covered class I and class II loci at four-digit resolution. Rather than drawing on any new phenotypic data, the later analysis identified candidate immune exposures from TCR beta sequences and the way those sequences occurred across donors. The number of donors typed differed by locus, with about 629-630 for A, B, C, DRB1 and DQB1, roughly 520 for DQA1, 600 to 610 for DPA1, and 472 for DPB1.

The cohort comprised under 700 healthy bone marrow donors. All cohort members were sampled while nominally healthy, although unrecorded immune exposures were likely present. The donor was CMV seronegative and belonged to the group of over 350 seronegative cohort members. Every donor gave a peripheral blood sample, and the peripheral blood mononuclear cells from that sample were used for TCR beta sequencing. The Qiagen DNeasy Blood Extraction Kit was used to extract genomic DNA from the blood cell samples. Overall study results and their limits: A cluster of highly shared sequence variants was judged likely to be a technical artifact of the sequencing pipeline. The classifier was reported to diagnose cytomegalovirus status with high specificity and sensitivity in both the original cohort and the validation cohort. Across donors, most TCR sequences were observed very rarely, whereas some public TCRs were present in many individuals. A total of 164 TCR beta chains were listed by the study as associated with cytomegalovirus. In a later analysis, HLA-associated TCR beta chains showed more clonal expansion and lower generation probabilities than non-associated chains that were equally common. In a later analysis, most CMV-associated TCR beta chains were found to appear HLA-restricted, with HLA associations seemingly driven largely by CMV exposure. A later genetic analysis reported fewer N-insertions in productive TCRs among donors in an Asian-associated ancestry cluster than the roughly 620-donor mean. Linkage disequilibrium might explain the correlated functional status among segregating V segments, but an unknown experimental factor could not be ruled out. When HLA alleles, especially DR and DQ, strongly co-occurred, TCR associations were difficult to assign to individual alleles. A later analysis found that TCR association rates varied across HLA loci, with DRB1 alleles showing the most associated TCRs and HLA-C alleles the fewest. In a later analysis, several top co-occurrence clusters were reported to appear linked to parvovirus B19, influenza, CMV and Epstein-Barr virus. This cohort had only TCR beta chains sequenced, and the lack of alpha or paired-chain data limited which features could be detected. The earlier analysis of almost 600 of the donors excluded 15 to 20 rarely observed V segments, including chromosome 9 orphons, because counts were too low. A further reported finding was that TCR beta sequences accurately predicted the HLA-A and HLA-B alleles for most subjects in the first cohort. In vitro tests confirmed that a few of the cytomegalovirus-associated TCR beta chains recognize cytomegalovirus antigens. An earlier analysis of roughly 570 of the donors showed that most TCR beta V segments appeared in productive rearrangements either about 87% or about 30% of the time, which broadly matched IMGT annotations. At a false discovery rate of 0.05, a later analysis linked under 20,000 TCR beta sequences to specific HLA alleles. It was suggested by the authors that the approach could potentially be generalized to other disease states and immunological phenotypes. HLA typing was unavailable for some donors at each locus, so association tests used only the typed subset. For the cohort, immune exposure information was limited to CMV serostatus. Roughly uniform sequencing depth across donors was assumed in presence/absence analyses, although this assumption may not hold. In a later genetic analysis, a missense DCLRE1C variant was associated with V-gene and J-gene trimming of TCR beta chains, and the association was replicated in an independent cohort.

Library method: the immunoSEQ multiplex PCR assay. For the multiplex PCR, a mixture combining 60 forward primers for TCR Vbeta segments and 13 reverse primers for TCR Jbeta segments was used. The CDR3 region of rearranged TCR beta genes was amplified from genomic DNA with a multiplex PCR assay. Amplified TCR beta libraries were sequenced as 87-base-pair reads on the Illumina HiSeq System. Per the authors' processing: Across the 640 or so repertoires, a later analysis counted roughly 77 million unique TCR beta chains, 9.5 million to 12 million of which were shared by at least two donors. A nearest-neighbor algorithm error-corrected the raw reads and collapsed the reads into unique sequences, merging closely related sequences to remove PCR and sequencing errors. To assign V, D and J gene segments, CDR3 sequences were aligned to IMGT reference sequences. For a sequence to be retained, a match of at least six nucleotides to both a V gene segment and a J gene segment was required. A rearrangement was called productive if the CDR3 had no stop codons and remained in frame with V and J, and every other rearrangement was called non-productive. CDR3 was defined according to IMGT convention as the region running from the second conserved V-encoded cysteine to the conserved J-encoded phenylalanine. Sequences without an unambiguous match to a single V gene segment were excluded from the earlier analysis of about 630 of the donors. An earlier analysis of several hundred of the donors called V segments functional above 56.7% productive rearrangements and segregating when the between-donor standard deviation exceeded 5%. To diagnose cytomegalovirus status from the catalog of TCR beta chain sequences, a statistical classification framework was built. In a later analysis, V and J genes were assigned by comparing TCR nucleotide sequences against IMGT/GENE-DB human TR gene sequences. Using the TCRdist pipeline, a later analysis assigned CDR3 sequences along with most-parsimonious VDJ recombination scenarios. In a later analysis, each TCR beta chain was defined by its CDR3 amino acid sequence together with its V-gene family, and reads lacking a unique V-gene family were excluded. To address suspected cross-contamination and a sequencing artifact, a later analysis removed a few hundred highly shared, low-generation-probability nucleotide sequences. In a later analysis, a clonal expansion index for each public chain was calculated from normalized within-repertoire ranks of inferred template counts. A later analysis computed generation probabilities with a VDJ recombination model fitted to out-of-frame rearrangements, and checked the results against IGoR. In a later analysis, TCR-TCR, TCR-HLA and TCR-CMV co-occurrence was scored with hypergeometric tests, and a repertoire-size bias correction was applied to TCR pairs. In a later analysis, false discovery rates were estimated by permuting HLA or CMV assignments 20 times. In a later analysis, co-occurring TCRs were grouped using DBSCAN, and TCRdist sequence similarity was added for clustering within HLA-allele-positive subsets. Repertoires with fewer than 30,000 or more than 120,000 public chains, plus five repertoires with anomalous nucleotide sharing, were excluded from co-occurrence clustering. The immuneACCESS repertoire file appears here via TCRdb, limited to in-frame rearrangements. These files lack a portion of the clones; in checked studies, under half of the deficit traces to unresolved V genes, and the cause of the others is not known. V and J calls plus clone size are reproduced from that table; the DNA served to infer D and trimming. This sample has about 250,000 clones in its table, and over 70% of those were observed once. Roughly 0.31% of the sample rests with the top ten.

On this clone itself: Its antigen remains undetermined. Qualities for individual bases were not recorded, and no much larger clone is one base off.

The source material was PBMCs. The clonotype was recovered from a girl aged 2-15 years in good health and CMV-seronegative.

Read as DNA, the sequence is TGCGCCAGCAGCCAAGAGGTAACGGTTACTCCCTCAGATACGCAGTATTTT. Translated, this gives CASSQEVTVTPSDTQYF. The sequence is built from TRBV4-1 and TRBJ2-3; the D gene cannot be named for sure. Trimming costs V 0 bases and J 4 bases, and their ends lie 17 bases apart. Including cysteine and phenylalanine, the CDR3 has 17 amino acids. The kept DNA is CDR3 alone, 51 bases in frame from the first base. From the germline V gene, CDR1 is MGHRA and CDR2 is YSYEKL.